Ten or more counts support the clone carrying this T cell receptor (beta chain). Its cognate antigen is unknown. The authors gated naive CD8 T cells as CD8+CD4-CCR7+CD45RA+ for sorting. The sample is drawn from a study of molecular identifiers for immune sequencing clone quantification. For the study at large: Five aliquots were made in replicates from the RNA of around 18,000 or 91,000 naive CD8 cells, and four were sequenced.

TCRdb recomputed calls from the PCR reads with MiXCR, one row per CDR3 protein. This sample has approximately 320,000 distinct CDR3 sequences; 24% occur once, and the top ten carry 0.74%. Study results and caveats: Among some 910,000 naive cells, as was reported, spiked Jurkat TCR RNA from one cell was detectable. Over 98% of effector molecules, but under 1% in naive cells, were held by clones with more than 20 RNA copies.

The CDR3 contains 15 residues. In germline, CDR1 is MNHEY, CDR2 SMNVEV (reference sequence). V lost 5 bases, J lost 2 bases, and 5 bases stayed unmatched. The sequencing input was naive CD8+ T cells from blood, with Jurkat cell RNA spiked in. The sample's subset: FACS-sorted CD8+CD4-CCR7+CD45RA+ naive T cells. The TCR comes from a human donor in good health. Some libraries in this study had Jurkat cell RNA spiked in. The J gene is TRBJ1-5, the V gene TRBV27; 8 bases align to TRBD1. The CDR3 spells CASSVGQGGNQPQHF. The DNA for the CDR3 is TGTGCCAGCAGTGTCGGACAGGGCGGCAATCAGCCCCAGCATTTT.